This T cell receptor (beta chain) emerged from a study of blood T cell repertoires in COVID-19. Across the whole study: COVID-19 samples from acute and convalescent phases originated in the United States, Italy and Spain.

The germline CDR1 and CDR2 sequences are MNHEY and SVGEGT. The CDR3 contains 15 residues. Trimming removed 5 bases from V and 5 bases from J; junction bases left unmatched: 9. In the original processing: How many nucleated cells were present was estimated from reference gene primer amplification. Generated by immunoSEQ multiplex PCR, the TCRdb table keeps only in-frame clones and is missing some. V and J calls and clone size come straight from that table; D and trimming were deduced from the DNA. The profile shows roughly 160,000 clones, 65% to 90% of them singletons. The TCR comes from a man between 60 and 70 years old with acute or convalescent COVID-19. Sequencing used peripheral blood. This chain joins TRBV6-2 or TRBV6-3 and TRBJ2-7; TRBD2 aligns across 10 bases. The CDR3 DNA follows: TGTGCCAGCAGTCAGTTAGCGGGAGGAATCGACGAGCAGTACTTC. This codes for CASSQLAGGIDEQYF.